This TCR beta chain was obtained from a study of T cell responses to AZD1222 COVID-19 vaccine. General study points: Vaccine-related CD4 TCRs covered spike, predominating at 160-218 and 743-854. Spike-specific TCR breadth rose after two AZD1222 doses, and depth rose as well. The donor cohort was predominantly white British with a female majority, and clonal diversity may have been underestimated.

Second-dose recipients at about 4 or about 12 weeks were treated as one pooled group. About this clone: Its antigen is currently unknown.

Method: immunoSEQ multiplex PCR; TCRdb's copy keeps in-frame clones and lacks some. Here the sample spans roughly 150,000 clones, around 90% being singletons. This specimen was peripheral blood, taken 28 days after the second AZD1222 dose. The sequence was obtained from an adult who received the AZD1222 COVID-19 vaccine.

This CDR3 is CASHSFQGWTSYGYTF. The CDR3 DNA sequence: TGTGCCAGCCACAGCTTCCAGGGGTGGACAAGCTATGGCTACACCTTC. The genes are TRBV2 and TRBJ1-2; perhaps TRBD1 as D (6 bases). The V gene lost 8 bases and the J gene lost 4 bases, with 23 bases spanning the gap. This CDR3 region has 16 residues. Germline CDR1 reads SNHLY; CDR2 reads FYNNEI.